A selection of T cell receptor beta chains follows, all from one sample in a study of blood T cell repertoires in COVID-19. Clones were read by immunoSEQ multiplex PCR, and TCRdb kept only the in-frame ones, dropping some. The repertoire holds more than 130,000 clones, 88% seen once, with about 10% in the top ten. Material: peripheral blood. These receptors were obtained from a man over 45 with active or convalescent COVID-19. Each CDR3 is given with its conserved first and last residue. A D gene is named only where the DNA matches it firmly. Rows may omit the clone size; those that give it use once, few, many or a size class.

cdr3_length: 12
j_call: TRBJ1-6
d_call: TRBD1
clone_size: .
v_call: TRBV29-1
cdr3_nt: TGCAGCGTGCGACAGGGAAATTCACCCCTCCACTTT
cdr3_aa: CSVRQGNSPLHF

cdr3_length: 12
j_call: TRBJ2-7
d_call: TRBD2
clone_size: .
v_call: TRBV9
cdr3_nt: TGTGCCACCCATCAGCGGGAGCTCGAGCAGTACTTC
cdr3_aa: CATHQRELEQYF

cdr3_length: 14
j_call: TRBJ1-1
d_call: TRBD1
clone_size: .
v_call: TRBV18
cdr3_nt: TGTGCCAGCTTCCCGACAGGGGTAAACCCTGAAGCTTTCTTT
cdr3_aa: CASFPTGVNPEAFF

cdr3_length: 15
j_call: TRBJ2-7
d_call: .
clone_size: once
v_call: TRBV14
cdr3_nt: TGTGCCAGCAGCCAAGGCCAGAACAGGGACTACGAGCAGTACTTC
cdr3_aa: CASSQGQNRDYEQYF

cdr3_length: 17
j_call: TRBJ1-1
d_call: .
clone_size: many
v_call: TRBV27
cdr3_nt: TGTGCCAGCAGTTCTCTTGTCAAGACAGGACCTTGGGGTGAAGCTTTCTTT
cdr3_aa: CASSSLVKTGPWGEAFF

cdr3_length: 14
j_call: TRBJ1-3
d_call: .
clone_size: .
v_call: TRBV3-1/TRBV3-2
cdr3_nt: TGTGCCAGCAGCTTTGCAGGGACTGGAAACACCATATATTTT
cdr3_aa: CASSFAGTGNTIYF

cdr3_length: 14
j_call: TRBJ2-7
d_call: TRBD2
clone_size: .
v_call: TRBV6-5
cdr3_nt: TGTGCCAGCAGTCTTCCGGGACTAAAGAACGAGCAGTACTTC
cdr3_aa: CASSLPGLKNEQYF

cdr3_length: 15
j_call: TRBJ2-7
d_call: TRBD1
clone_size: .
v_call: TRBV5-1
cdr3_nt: TGCGCCAGCAGCGCCACGGGACAGGGTATGAGCGAGCAGTACTTC
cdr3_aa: CASSATGQGMSEQYF

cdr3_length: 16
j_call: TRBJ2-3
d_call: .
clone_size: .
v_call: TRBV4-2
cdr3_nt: TGTGCCAGCAGCCAAGATTGGAGCGGGAGCACAGATACGCAGTATTTT
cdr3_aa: CASSQDWSGSTDTQYF

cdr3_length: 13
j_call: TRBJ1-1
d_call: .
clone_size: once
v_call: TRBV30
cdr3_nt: TGTGCCTGGACGACACTCATGAACACTGAAGCTTTCTTT
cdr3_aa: CAWTTLMNTEAFF

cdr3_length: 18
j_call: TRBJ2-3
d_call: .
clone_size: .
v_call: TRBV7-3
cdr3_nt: TGTGCCAGCAGCTTAGAAGAAAAAATCGGGATCTGCACAGATACGCAGTATTTT
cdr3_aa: CASSLEEKIGICTDTQYF

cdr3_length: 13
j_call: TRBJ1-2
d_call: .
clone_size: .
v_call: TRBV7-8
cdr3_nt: TGTGCCAGCAGCTACGATCATAACTCTGGCTACACCTTC
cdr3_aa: CASSYDHNSGYTF

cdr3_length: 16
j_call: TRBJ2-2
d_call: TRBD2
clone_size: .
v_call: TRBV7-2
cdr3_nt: TGTGCCAGCAGCCCTAGCCGGGACTATGTCGCCGGGGAGCTGTTTTTT
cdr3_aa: CASSPSRDYVAGELFF

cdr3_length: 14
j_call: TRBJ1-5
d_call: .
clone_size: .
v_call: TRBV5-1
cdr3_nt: TGCGCCAGCAGCTTGGAAGGGCGGGATCAGCCCCAGCATTTT
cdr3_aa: CASSLEGRDQPQHF

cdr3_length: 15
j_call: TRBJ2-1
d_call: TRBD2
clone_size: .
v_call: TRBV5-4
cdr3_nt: TGTGCCAGCAGCTTGGTAGCGGGAGGTTCCGATGAGCAGTTCTTC
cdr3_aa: CASSLVAGGSDEQFF

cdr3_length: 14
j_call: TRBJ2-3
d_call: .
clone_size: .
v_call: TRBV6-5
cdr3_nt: TGTGCCAGCAATAACAGGGTCGGGACAGATACGCAGTATTTT
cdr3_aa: CASNNRVGTDTQYF

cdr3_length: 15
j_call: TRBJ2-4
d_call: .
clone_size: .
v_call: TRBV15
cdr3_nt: TGTGCCACCAGCAGAGTGGGGGGTGCCAAAAACATTCAGTACTTC
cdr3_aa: CATSRVGGAKNIQYF

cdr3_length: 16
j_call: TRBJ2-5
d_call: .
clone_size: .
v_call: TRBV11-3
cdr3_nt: TGTGCCAGCAGCCCAGGGGCGGGAGCAATTCCCGAGACCCAGTACTTC
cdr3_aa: CASSPGAGAIPETQYF

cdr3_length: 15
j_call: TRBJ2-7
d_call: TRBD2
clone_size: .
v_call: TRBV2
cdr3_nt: TGTGCCAGCAGTGAATCGGGGAGGGCCACCGGGGAGCAGTACTTC
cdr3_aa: CASSESGRATGEQYF

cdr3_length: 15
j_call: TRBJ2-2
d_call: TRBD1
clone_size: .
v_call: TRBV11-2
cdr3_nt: TGTGCCAGCAGCTTAGTAGGGGGCAGCACCGGGGAGCTGTTTTTT
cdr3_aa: CASSLVGGSTGELFF

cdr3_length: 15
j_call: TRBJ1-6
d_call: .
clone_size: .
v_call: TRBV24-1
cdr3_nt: TGTGCCACCAGTGATAGCGCGGGGCCAAATTCACCCCTCCACTTT
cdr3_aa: CATSDSAGPNSPLHF

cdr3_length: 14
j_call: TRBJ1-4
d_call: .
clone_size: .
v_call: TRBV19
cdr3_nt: TGTGCCACCGCCCTGACAGCAACTAATGAAAAACTGTTTTTT
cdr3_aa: CATALTATNEKLFF

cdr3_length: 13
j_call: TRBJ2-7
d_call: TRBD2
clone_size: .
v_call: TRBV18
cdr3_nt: TGTGCCAGCTCAAAATCTGGGGGGGACGAGCAGTACTTC
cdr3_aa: CASSKSGGDEQYF

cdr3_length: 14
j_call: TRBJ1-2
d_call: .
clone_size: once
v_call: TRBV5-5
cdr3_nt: TGTGCCAGCAGCTTGGCCCAGGAATACTATGGCTACACCTTC
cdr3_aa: CASSLAQEYYGYTF

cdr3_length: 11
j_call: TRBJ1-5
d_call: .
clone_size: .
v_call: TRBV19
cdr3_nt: TGTGCCAGTAGTAGGGGCTTCCCCCAGCATTTT
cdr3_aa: CASSRGFPQHF

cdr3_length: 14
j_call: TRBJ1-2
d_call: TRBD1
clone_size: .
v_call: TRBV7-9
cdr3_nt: TGTGCCAGCAGCTTGGGGACAGCTAACTATGGCTACACCTTC
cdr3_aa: CASSLGTANYGYTF

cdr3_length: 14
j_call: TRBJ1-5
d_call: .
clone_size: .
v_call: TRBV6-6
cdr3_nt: TGTGCCAGCAGTTACTCGGGAGGGAATCAGCCCCAGCATTTT
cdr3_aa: CASSYSGGNQPQHF

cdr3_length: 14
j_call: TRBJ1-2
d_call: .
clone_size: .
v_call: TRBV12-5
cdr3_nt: TGTGCTAGTGGTTTGGACGGGAGTCCAAGCGGCTACACCTTC
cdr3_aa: CASGLDGSPSGYTF

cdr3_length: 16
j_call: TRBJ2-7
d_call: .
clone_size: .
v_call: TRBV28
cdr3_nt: TGTGCCAGCGTAGTATCCAAATGGGGCATGTCCTACGAGCAGTACTTC
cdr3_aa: CASVVSKWGMSYEQYF

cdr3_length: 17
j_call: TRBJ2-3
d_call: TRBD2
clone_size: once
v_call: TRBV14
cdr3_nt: TGTGCCAGCAGCCTCCGCTGGCTAGCGGGAGGTGAGGATACGCAGTATTTT
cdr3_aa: CASSLRWLAGGEDTQYF

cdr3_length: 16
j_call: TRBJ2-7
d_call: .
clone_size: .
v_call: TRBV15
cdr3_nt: TGTGCCACCAGCAGAGATCAACGTGGAGTTGGCTACGAGCAGTACTTC
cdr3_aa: CATSRDQRGVGYEQYF

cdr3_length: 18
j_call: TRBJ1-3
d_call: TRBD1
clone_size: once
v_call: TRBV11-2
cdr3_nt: TGTGCCAGCAGCTCGTGGACCGGGACAGGGGGCACTGGAAACACCATATATTTT
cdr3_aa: CASSSWTGTGGTGNTIYF

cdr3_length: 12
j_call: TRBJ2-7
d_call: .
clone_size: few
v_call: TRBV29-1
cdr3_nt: TGCAGCGTTGTTAGGGGAACCGACGAGCAGTACTTC
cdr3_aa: CSVVRGTDEQYF